The source of this TCR beta chain is a study of blood T cell repertoires in COVID-19. Study-wide context: T cells, B-cell-depleted T cells, or PBMCs supplied cDNA or gDNA.

Germline CDR1 SNHLY, CDR2 FYNNEI. With 7 bases removed from V and 5 bases from J, the gap between germline ends came to 17 bases. This CDR3 has 14 residues. Per the study methods: Amplification of reference gene primers provided the estimated nucleated cell counts. TCRdb's copy holds only in-frame clones and misses some; the assay was immunoSEQ multiplex PCR. V, J and clone size are those of that table, while D and trimming were read from the DNA. This repertoire shows about 170,000 clones, 80% to 90% found once; its top ten account for around 2.7%. This TCR was sampled from a woman older than 75 with COVID-19, enrolled during active disease. The specimen was peripheral blood. J is TRBJ2-5 and V is TRBV2, with a possible D match to TRBD2 (5 bases). In DNA, the CDR3 is TGTGCCAGCAACCCGGCCTCTAGCTCGGAGACCCAGTACTTC. Translating gives CASNPASSSETQYF.